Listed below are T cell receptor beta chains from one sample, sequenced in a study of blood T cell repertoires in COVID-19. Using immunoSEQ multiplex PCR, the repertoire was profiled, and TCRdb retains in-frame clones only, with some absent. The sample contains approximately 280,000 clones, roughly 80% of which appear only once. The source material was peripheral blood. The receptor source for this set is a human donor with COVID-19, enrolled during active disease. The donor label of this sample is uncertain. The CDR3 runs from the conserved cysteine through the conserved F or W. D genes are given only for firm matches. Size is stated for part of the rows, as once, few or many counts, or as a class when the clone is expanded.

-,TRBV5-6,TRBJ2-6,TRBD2,TGTGCCAGCAGCTTGGACCCTAGCGGTGGTCGCGTCCTGACTTTC,CASSLDPSGGRVLTF
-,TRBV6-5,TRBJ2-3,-,TGTGCCAGCAGTTCACTGGGCTCCGAACAGGATACGCAGTATTTT,CASSSLGSEQDTQYF
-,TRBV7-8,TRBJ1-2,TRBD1,TGTGCCAGCAGCTTAGGAAAGTCGCAGGGGGCAGAGGGAGTCACCTTC,CASSLGKSQGAEGVTF
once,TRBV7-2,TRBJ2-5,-,TGTGCCAGCAGCTTAGTTTGGGAGGCCCAGTACTTC,CASSLVWEAQYF
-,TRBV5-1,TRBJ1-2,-,TGCGCCAGCAGCCAGGCGGGACTTCTAGCTAACTATGGCTACACCTTC,CASSQAGLLANYGYTF
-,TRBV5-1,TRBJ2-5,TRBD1,TGCGCCAGCAGCTCGGGACAGGGTGAAGAGACCCAGTACTTC,CASSSGQGEETQYF
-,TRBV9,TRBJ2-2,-,TGTGCCAGCAGCGTAGCGGGACAACCGAACACCGGGGAGCTGTTTTTT,CASSVAGQPNTGELFF
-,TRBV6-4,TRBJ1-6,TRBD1,TGTGCCAGCAGTACCGGGACAGGGAGTTCACCCCTCCACTTT,CASSTGTGSSPLHF
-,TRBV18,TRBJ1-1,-,TGTGCCAGCTCACCCCGGCAGGGAGGGATGAACACTGAAGCTTTCTTT,CASSPRQGGMNTEAFF
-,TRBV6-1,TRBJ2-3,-,TGTGCCAGCAGTGTGGGAGTGAATCAGGACACAGATACGCAGTATTTT,CASSVGVNQDTDTQYF
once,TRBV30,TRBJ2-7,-,TGTGCCTGGACCACCTCCGCCGACGGTGATCTAGCATGGTACTTC,CAWTTSADGDLAWYF
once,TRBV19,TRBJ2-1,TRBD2,TGTGCCAGTAGTCCTTACGACTGGGGAGGGGACAATGAGCAGTTCTTC,CASSPYDWGGDNEQFF
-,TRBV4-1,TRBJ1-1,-,TGCGCCAGCAGCCAAGGCACCCATATTCAGGGAGGCTCTGAAGCTTTCTTT,CASSQGTHIQGGSEAFF
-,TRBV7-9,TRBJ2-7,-,TGTGCCAGCAGCTTGGGGCCCCAGTACGAGCAGTACTTC,CASSLGPQYEQYF
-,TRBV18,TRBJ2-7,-,TGTGCCAGCTCACCACCGACAGGCGCCTACGAGCAGTACTTC,CASSPPTGAYEQYF
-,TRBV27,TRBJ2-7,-,TGTGCCAGCAGTACCGACTCCCCTCCCTCCTACGAGCAGTACTTC,CASSTDSPPSYEQYF
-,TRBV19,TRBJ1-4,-,TGTGCCACCGCAACAGGTACAACTAATGAAAAACTGTTTTTT,CATATGTTNEKLFF
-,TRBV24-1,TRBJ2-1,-,TGTGCCACCAGTGATCCCCGGGGAAGGTATGAGCAGTTCTTC,CATSDPRGRYEQFF
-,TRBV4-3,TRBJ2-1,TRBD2,TGCGCCAGCAGCCAGGGACTAGCGGTCAATGAGCAGTTCTTC,CASSQGLAVNEQFF
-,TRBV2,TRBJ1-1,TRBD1,TGTGCCAGCAGACTCAGGACAGGGGAATACACTGAAGCTTTCTTT,CASRLRTGEYTEAFF
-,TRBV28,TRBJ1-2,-,TGTGCCAGCAGTCCCCCCCCGCAGGGTGGGATCGGCTACACCTTC,CASSPPPQGGIGYTF
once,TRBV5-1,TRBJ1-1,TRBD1,TGCGCCAGCAGCCCCTTAAACAGGGGAACTGAAGCTTTCTTT,CASSPLNRGTEAFF
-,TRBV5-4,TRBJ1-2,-,TGTGCCAGCAGCTTGCAGGGGACCTATGGCTACACCTTC,CASSLQGTYGYTF
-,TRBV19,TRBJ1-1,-,TGTGCCAGTAGTCCGAGATGGACAGCCACGAACACTGAAGCTTTCTTT,CASSPRWTATNTEAFF
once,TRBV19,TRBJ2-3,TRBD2,TGTGCCAGTCGGGGGGTAGCTTGGGTCACAGATACGCAGTATTTT,CASRGVAWVTDTQYF
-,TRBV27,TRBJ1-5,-,TGTGCCAGCAGTTTGGCAGCGGGAATTCAGCCCCAGCATTTT,CASSLAAGIQPQHF
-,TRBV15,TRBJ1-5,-,TGTGCCACCAGCAGCGGGACAATTAGCAATCAGCCCCAGCATTTT,CATSSGTISNQPQHF
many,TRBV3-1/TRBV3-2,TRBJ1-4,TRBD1,TGTGCCAGCAGCCCCAGAGGGACAGGAGGTGAAAAACTGTTTTTT,CASSPRGTGGEKLFF
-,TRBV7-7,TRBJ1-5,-,TGTGCTAGCAGCTTAGTGGTACGGGGAAGTCAGCCCCAGCATTTT,CASSLVVRGSQPQHF
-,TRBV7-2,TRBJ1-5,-,TGTGCCAGCAGCTTAGTTGGGGACGGGGGACAGCCCCAGCATTTT,CASSLVGDGGQPQHF
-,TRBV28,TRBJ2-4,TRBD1,TGTGCCAGCAGTTCGCCAGACAGGGTACACAACATTCAGTACTTC,CASSSPDRVHNIQYF
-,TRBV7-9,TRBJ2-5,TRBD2,TGTGCCAGCAGCCCCCCGGGACTAGCGTCCCAAGAGACCCAGTACTTC,CASSPPGLASQETQYF
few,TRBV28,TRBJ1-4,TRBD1,TGTGCCAGCAGCTTAGGGGGGGCAGGGGGCGGCGTGAATGAAAAACTGTTTTTT,CASSLGGAGGGVNEKLFF
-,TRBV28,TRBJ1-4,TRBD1,TGTGCCAGCCTGACAGGGGGAAGTAATGAAAAACTGTTTTTT,CASLTGGSNEKLFF
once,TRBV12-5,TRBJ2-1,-,TGTGCTAGTGGCCGCCCCACAGGGAGCTCCTACAATGAGCAGTTCTTC,CASGRPTGSSYNEQFF
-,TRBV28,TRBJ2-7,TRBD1,TGTGCCAGCGGGACAGAGACTCTCTACGAGCAGTACTTC,CASGTETLYEQYF
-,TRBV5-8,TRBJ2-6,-,TGTGCCAGCAGCTTAACCCAGGGTCCCGGGGCCAACGTCCTGACTTTC,CASSLTQGPGANVLTF
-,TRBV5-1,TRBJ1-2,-,TGCGCCAGCAGCTTGGTAAGGGGCGGAAACTATGGCTACACCTTC,CASSLVRGGNYGYTF
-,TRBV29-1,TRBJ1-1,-,TGCAGCGTTGAGTGGGACATGAACACTGAAGCTTTCTTT,CSVEWDMNTEAFF
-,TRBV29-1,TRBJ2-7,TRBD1,TGCAGCGTTGAACGGACAGGGGAGGGCGAGCAGTACTTC,CSVERTGEGEQYF
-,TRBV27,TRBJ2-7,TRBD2,TGTGCCAGCGCCGAGCTAGCGGGAGCCGGTAGCTACGAGCAGTACTTC,CASAELAGAGSYEQYF
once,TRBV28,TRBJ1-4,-,TGTGCCAGCAGTTCCCCCCGGACAGTTCTAGAGATAACAACTAATGAAAAACTGTTTTTT,CASSSPRTVLEITTNEKLFF
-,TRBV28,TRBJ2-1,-,TGTGCCAGCAGTTTAACGGACAGCTACAATGAGCAGTTCTTC,CASSLTDSYNEQFF
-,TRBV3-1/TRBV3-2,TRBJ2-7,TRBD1,TGTGCCAGCAGCCAGATTGACAGGGACTACGAGCAGTACTTC,CASSQIDRDYEQYF
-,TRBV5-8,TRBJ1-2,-,TGTGCCAGCAGCTCCGGTTTCACGAGGGAACCCTATGGCTACACCTTC,CASSSGFTREPYGYTF
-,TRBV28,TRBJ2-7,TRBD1,TGTGCCACCAAAGCCCCAGGGGGCTACGAGCAGTACTTC,CATKAPGGYEQYF
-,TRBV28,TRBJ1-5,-,TGTGCCAGCAGTCGCGACAATAACCGAAATCAGCCCCAGCATTTT,CASSRDNNRNQPQHF
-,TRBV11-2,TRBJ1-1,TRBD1,TGTGCCAGCAGCTTAGGGGGACAGGGGCAGGATAAAGCTTTCTTT,CASSLGGQGQDKAFF
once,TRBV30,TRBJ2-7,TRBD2,TGTGCCTGGAGTAAGGCGGGAGCGTACGAGCAGTACTTC,CAWSKAGAYEQYF
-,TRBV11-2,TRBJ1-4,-,TGTGCCAGCAGCTCCTCTCGGGGGACTAATGAAAAACTGTTTTTT,CASSSSRGTNEKLFF
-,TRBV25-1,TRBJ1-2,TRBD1,TGTGCCAGCAGTGAATCCGGGACAGTAGACTATGGCTACACCTTC,CASSESGTVDYGYTF
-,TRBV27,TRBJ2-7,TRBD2,TGTGCCAGCAGTCGGATCTGGGGGGAGGGTGAGCAGTACTTC,CASSRIWGEGEQYF
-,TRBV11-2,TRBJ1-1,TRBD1,TGTGCCAGCAGCCCAGGACAGGTAGCGAAGGCTTTCTTT,CASSPGQVAKAFF
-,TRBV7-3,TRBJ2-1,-,TGTGCCAGCAGCTTAAGAGGCAATTGGAATGAGCAGTTCTTC,CASSLRGNWNEQFF